These 6 T cell receptor beta chains came from one sample sequenced in a study of vaccination effects on CD4 cells after COVID-19. These TCRs are of unknown antigen specificity. CD4+ T cells were isolated after 10 days of culture. The repertoire was sequenced with immunoSEQ multiplex PCR; TCRdb's copy has only in-frame clones and lacks some. The sample records tens of thousands of clones, 75% to 80% being singletons. The input for sequencing was CD4+ T cells from PBMCs cultured without peptide, taken before COVID-19 vaccination. These receptor sequences come from a human donor who received a COVID-19 vaccine.

The genes are TRBV6-1 and TRBJ2-7; D perhaps matches TRBD1 (6 bases). V was trimmed by 2 bases and J by 6 bases, leaving 8 bases between them. This CDR3 has 12 amino acids. The germline CDR1 and CDR2 sequences are MNHNS and SASEGT. The CDR3 DNA is TGTGCCAGCAGTGAATGGGGGCGCGAGCAGTACGTC. Its protein is CASSEWGREQYV.

This clone was observed a few times. V and J are TRBV6-4 and TRBJ1-6; D unclear. Germline V gene sequence: CDR1 MRHNA, CDR2 SNTAGT. The CDR3 is 13 amino acids. The V gene lost 4 bases and the J gene lost 6 bases, with 7 bases spanning the gap. Written as DNA, the CDR3 is TGTGCCAGCAGTGCAACAGCTAATTCACCCCTCCACTTT. This codes for CASSATANSPLHF.

The rearrangement uses TRBV11-2 and TRBJ2-2; D possibly corresponds to TRBD1 (6 bases). The CDR3 is 16 amino acids. Per germline, CDR1 SGHAT and CDR2 FQNNGV. Deletions cut 2 bases from V and 5 bases from J, with 15 bases between. The CDR3 protein is CASSLRAGEETGELFF. The CDR3, as DNA: TGTGCCAGCAGCTTACGGGCAGGGGAAGAGACCGGGGAGCTGTTTTTT. Drawing the rest from reference TRBV11-2 and TRBJ2-2, the complete variable domain is EAGVAQSPRYKIIEKRQSVAFWCNPISGHATLYWYQQILGQGPKLLIQFQNNGVVDDSQLPKDRFSAERLKGVDSTLKIQPAKLEDSAVYLCASSLRAGEETGELFFGEGSRLTVL.

The table lists this clone with a few counts. DNA of the CDR3: TGCGCCAGCAGTGAGTCGGGGGGTACCTACGAGCAGTACGTC. Protein sequence: CASSESGGTYEQYV. The genes are TRBV10-1 and TRBJ2-7, with D possibly matching TRBD2 (6 bases). Trimming removed 0 bases at V and 2 bases at J, with 8 bases between. Looked up from germline, CDR1 is WNHNN and CDR2 is SYGVQD (reference sequence). This CDR3 has 14 residues.

The gene calls are TRBV5-5 and TRBJ1-4; D is unclear. Germline lookup yields CDR1 SGHKS and CDR2 YYEKEE (reference sequence). V was pared by 0 bases and J by 5 bases, with 5 bases between. The CDR3 runs 13 residues. CDR3 amino acids: CASSLVGNEKLFF. The CDR3 DNA sequence: TGTGCCAGCAGCTTGGTTGGGAATGAAAAACTGTTTTTT.

J is TRBJ2-1 and V is TRBV19, with 8 bases lining up with TRBD2. Looked up from germline, CDR1 is LNHDA and CDR2 is SQIVND (reference sequence). CDR3 length: 15 residues. The V segment lost 8 bases and the J segment 4 bases; nucleotides outside the gene matches: 10. CDR3 amino acids: CASRRGLAIYNEQFF. The CDR3 coding sequence is TGTGCCAGTCGCAGAGGACTAGCTATTTACAATGAGCAGTTCTTC.